Sequencing of this T cell receptor beta chain was carried out in a study of blood T cell repertoires in COVID-19. Study context: In each case, the material was cDNA or gDNA derived from T cells, B-cell-depleted T cells, or PBMCs.

The assay was immunoSEQ multiplex PCR, and TCRdb's table has in-frame clones only and misses some. The data show some 180,000 clones, 70% to 80% seen once. This CDR3 spans 17 amino acids. Germline V CDR1 and CDR2: MGHRA, YSYEKL. Trimming removed 1 base from V and 5 bases from J; junction bases left unmatched: 6. The rearrangement uses TRBV4-1 and TRBJ2-4; 12 nucleotides line up with TRBD2. The specimen was peripheral blood. This receptor was taken from a woman in her thirties or forties with COVID-19, enrolled during active disease. The CDR3 DNA sequence: TGCGCCAGCAGCCAAGGACTAGCGGGAGTGGAGGAAAACATTCAGTACTTC. This translates into CASSQGLAGVEENIQYF.